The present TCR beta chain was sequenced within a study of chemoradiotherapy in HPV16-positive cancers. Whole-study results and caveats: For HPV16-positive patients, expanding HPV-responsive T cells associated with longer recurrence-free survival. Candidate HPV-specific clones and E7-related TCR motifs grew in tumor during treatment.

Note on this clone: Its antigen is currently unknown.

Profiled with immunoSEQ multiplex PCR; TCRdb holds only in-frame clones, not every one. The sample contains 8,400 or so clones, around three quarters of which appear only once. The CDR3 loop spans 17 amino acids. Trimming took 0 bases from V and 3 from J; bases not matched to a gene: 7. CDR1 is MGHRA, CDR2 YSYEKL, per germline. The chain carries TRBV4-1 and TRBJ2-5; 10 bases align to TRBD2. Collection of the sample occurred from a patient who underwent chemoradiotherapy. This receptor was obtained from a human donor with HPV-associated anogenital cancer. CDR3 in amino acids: CASSQDRLAGGKETQYF. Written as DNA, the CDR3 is TGCGCCAGCAGCCAAGATAGGTTAGCGGGGGGTAAAGAGACCCAGTACTTC.